The clone carrying this T cell receptor beta chain was detected only once. Authors' methods: Estimation of nucleated cell counts relied on the amplification of reference gene primers. Assay used: immunoSEQ multiplex PCR; TCRdb lists only in-frame clones, some missing. V and J calls and clone size are copied from that table; D and trimming were computed from the DNA. The sample lists 120,000 to 150,000 clones; 65% to 90% were seen once. This sample is part of a study of blood T cell repertoires in COVID-19. Background on the study: COVID-19 samples, acute and convalescent, were from the United States, Italy and Spain. In each case, the material was cDNA or gDNA derived from T cells, B-cell-depleted T cells, or PBMCs.

The CDR3 has 16 residues. Germline V gene sequence: CDR1 LNHDA, CDR2 SQIVND (reference sequence). V lost 5 bases and J 1 base, leaving 14 bases between the germline ends. This receptor was taken from a woman aged 45-65 years in a cohort sampled during active or convalescent COVID-19. Material: peripheral blood. The gene calls are TRBV19 and TRBJ2-2, with D possibly TRBD1 on 6 matching bases. The CDR3 DNA is TGTGCCAGTAGTCCGCAGCACAGGGAGAACACCGGGGAGCTGTTTTTT. This codes for CASSPQHRENTGELFF.